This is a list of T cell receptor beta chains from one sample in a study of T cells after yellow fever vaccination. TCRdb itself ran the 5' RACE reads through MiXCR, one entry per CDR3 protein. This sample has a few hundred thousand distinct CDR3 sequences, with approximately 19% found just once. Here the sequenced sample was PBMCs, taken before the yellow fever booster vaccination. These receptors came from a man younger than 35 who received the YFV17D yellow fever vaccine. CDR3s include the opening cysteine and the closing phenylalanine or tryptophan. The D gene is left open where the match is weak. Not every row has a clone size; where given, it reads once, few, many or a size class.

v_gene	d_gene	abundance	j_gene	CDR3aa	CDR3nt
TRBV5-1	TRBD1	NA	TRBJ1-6	CASSTGTDNSPLHF	TGCGCCAGCAGCACCGGGACAGATAATTCACCCCTCCACTTT
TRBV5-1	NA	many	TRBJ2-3	CASSLAGTSTDTQYF	TGTGCCAGCAGCTTAGCCGGGACTAGCACAGATACGCAGTATTTT
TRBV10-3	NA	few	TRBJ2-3	CAISEMGQHTDTQYF	TGTGCCATCAGTGAGATGGGGCAGCACACAGATACGCAGTATTTT
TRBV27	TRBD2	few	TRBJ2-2	CASSQLPSGGFYTGELFF	TGTGCCAGCAGTCAGCTACCCTCCGGGGGGTTCTACACCGGGGAGCTGTTTTTT
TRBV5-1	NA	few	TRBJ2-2	CASSLGTDTGELFF	TGCGCCAGCAGCTTGGGAACAGACACCGGGGAGCTGTTTTTT
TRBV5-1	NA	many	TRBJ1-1	CASSFTGHGKNTEAFF	TGCGCCAGCAGCTTCACGGGACACGGAAAGAACACTGAAGCTTTCTTT
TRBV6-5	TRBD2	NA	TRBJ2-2	CASERLTSSGELFF	TGTGCCAGCGAGCGGTTGACTAGCTCCGGGGAGCTGTTTTTT
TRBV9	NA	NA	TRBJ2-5	CASSAGMGQETQYF	TGTGCCAGCAGCGCCGGGATGGGGCAAGAGACCCAGTACTTC
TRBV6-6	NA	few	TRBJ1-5	CASSQGGDYSNQPQHF	TGTGCCAGCAGCCAAGGTGGAGATTATAGCAATCAGCCCCAGCATTTT
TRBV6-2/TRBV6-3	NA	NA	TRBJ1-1	CASNFGLNTEAFF	TGTGCCAGCAACTTCGGGCTGAACACTGAAGCTTTCTTT
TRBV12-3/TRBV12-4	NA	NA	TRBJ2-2	CASSGDELVPRGELFF	TGTGCCAGCAGTGGGGATGAATTGGTGCCTAGGGGGGAGCTGTTTTTT
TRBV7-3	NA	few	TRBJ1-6	CASSLQGSAYNSPLHF	TGTGCCAGCAGCTTACAGGGTTCGGCCTATAATTCACCCCTCCACTTT
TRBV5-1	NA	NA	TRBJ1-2	CASSPGGSANYGYTF	TGCGCCAGCAGCCCGGGGGGGTCAGCTAACTATGGCTACACCTTC
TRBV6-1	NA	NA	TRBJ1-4	CASKGGTSANEKLFF	TGTGCCAGCAAGGGAGGGACCTCGGCTAATGAAAAACTGTTTTTT
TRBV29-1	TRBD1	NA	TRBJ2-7	CSVARWGPGGRDEQYF	TGCAGCGTTGCAAGGTGGGGACCAGGGGGTCGCGACGAGCAGTACTTC
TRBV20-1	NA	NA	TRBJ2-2	CSAIALGLAGELFF	TGCAGTGCTATCGCCCTTGGACTCGCCGGGGAGCTGTTTTTT
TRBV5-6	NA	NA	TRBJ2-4	CASSLGRRGNIQYF	TGTGCCAGCAGCTTGGGACGGCGGGGAAACATTCAGTACTTC